This entry describes one T cell receptor beta chain. The record originates from a study of shared clonotypes between healthy human individuals. Profiled with immunoSEQ multiplex PCR; TCRdb holds only in-frame clones, not every one. The sample shows roughly 2.2 million clones, over 90% of them seen only once. The CDR3 covers 16 residues. Germline V gene lookup returns CDR1 MRHNA and CDR2 SNTAGT. Trimming stripped 0 bases from V and 6 bases from J, with 16 bases between. The chain uses TRBV6-4 and TRBJ2-3, with unresolved D. Specimen: naive CD4+ T cells from PBMCs. The sample's subset: CD45RA+ positively selected. The sequence was collected from a young man in good health. Some clones in this sample may be carry-over from other donors' samples. In DNA form, the CDR3 reads TGTGCCAGCAGTGACTCTGGCCAAGCCGGGCCGGATACGCAGTATTTT. As protein: CASSDSGQAGPDTQYF.